A single sample is the source of the 17 T cell receptor beta chains below, sequenced in a study of response to subunit inactivated influenza vaccine. Each CDR3 protein is one row after TCRdb ran MiXCR on the RT-PCR reads. The sample consists of about 500,000 distinct CDR3 sequences, 15% to 20% of them appearing once. The source was CD4+ T cells sorted from PBMCs, collected around 25 months after vaccination. These receptors were obtained from a man between 50 and 75 years old who received an inactivated influenza vaccine.

This clonotype showed up just a few times. The rearrangement uses TRBV20-1 and TRBJ1-2, with TRBD1 identical over 9 bases. This CDR3 region has 12 residues. After removal of 5 bases from V and 8 bases from J, the junction contained 6 bases not matched to a gene. The germline gives CDR1 DFQATT, CDR2 SNEGSKA (reference sequence). The CDR3 sequence is CSAYRGRGGYTF. CDR3 nucleotide sequence: TGCAGTGCTTACAGGGGGCGGGGAGGCTACACCTTC.

In this sample, this clonotype turned up a few times. The J gene is TRBJ2-4, the V gene TRBV28; 8 nucleotides line up with TRBD1. CDR3 length equals 14 residues. Germline V gene lookup returns CDR1 MDHEN and CDR2 SYDVKM. Losses at the gene ends were 3 bases for V and 6 bases for J; bases not matched to a gene: 4. CDR3 sequence reads: CASSFSDRGNIQYF. CDR3 DNA sequence: TGTGCCAGCAGTTTCAGTGACAGGGGAAACATTCAGTACTTC.

This clonotype was seen a few times. The rearrangement joins TRBV4-1 to TRBJ1-1; 7 bases line up with TRBD1. The ends lost 4 bases at V and 5 bases at J; junction bases unmatched: 16. Germline V lookup: CDR1 MGHRA, CDR2 YSYEKL. The CDR3 spans 17 residues. CDR3 in amino acids: CASSLRQGGRAWTEAFF. The DNA for the CDR3 is TGCGCCAGCAGCCTTCGACAGGGAGGTCGAGCGTGGACTGAAGCTTTCTTT.

The V gene is TRBV9, the J gene TRBJ2-3, with D unresolved. CDR1 and CDR2 (germline): SGDLS, YYNGEE. This CDR3 comprises 15 residues. Trimming took 4 bases from V and 6 from J, leaving 18 bases between them. The CDR3: CASSPRGRVSDTQYF. The CDR3 nucleotides read TGTGCCAGCAGCCCCCGTGGTAGGGTTTCCGATACGCAGTATTTT.

This chain connects TRBV30 to TRBJ1-1, with D unclear. The CDR3 consists of 18 residues. With 0 bases removed from V and 2 bases from J, the gap between germline ends came to 22 bases. Germline CDR1 is GTSNPN and CDR2 is SVGIG (reference sequence). As DNA, the CDR3 is TGTGCCTGGAGTGTACGGTTGGTGGCCACGACCAGAAACACTGAAGCTTTCTTT. Translation: CAWSVRLVATTRNTEAFF. The variable domain in full, with the rest retrieved from reference TRBV30 and TRBJ1-1, is SQTIHQWPATLVQPVGSPLSLECTVEGTSNPNLYWYRQAAGRGLQLLFYSVGIGQISSEVPQNLSASRPQDRQFILSSKKLLLSDSGFYLCAWSVRLVATTRNTEAFFGQGTRLTVV.

This clonotype was seen many times. The chain has TRBV4-3 and TRBJ2-1; D may be TRBD2 (5 bases). Germline V gives CDR1 LGHNA, CDR2 YSLEER. The CDR3 is 13 amino acids. Trimming shortened V by 5 bases and J by 10 bases, and 15 bases separated the two germline ends. CDR3 sequence: CASSLGIGGEQFF. The CDR3 region has the DNA TGCGCCAGCAGCTTAGGGATTGGAGGAGAGCAGTTCTTC.

This clonotype was counted only a few times. The chain joins TRBV7-9 to TRBJ1-1, with D hard to call. The CDR3 contains 14 residues. V was trimmed by 3 bases and J by 2 bases, leaving 10 bases between them. Germline lookup yields CDR1 SEHNR and CDR2 FQNEAQ (reference sequence). CDR3 protein: CASSFSAANTEAFF. The CDR3 bases are TGTGCCAGCAGCTTTTCAGCAGCTAACACTGAAGCTTTCTTT. Supplemented by reference TRBV7-9 and TRBJ1-1, the full variable domain reads DTGVSQNPRHKITKRGQNVTFRCDPISEHNRLYWYRQTLGQGPEFLTYFQNEAQLEKSRLLSDRFSAERPKGSFSTLEIQRTEQGDSAMYLCASSFSAANTEAFFGQGTRLTVV.

This clonotype was recorded a few times. This rearrangement joins TRBV12-3 or TRBV12-4 to TRBJ1-6, with D uncertain. V was clipped by 5 bases and J by 9 bases, with 11 bases between them. The CDR3 extends over 13 amino acids. As DNA, the CDR3 is TGTGCCAGCAGTCTCTCGGCCCCTTCACCCCTCCACTTT. Amino acids: CASSLSAPSPLHF.

This clonotype has a handful of counts. This rearrangement joins TRBV5-1 to TRBJ2-1, with TRBD1 identical over 8 bases. The CDR3 is made up of 13 amino acids. Losses at the gene ends were 5 bases for V and 8 bases for J; bases not matched to a gene: 6. CDR1 SGHRS and CDR2 YFSETQ come from the germline V gene. The CDR3 nucleotides are TGCGCCAGCAGTTTTATGACAGGGGATGAGCAGTTCTTC. Protein sequence: CASSFMTGDEQFF.

This clonotype was observed a handful of times. This chain links TRBV29-1 with TRBJ1-5; 8 positions agree with TRBD1. This CDR3 spans 15 amino acids. Germline V gives CDR1 SQVTM, CDR2 ANQGSEA. Germline trimming cut 6 bases from V and 5 bases from J; bases unmatched to any gene: 12. CDR3 bases: TGCAGCGTCGGCTTCGTACAGGGGGAGGATCAGCCCCAGCATTTT. Translating gives CSVGFVQGEDQPQHF.

The chain has TRBV5-1 and TRBJ2-2; D remains ambiguous. The CDR3 sequence is 13 residues long. CDR1 SGHRS and CDR2 YFSETQ come from the germline V gene. V lost 4 bases and J 6 bases, leaving 10 bases between the germline ends. The CDR3 coding sequence is TGCGCCAGCAGCCTCACCGCCCCCGGGGAGCTGTTTTTT. Translated: CASSLTAPGELFF.

This clonotype was counted ten times or more. Here the CDR3 DNA reads TGCAGCGTTGAGACTCAGGGGGCTGAAGCTTTCTTT. It encodes CSVETQGAEAFF. The chain employs TRBV29-1 and TRBJ1-1, with 7 bases identical to TRBD1. Looked up from germline, CDR1 is SQVTM and CDR2 is ANQGSEA. J lost 6 bases, V lost 3 bases, and 4 bases had no gene match. This CDR3 is built from 12 residues.

This sequence joins TRBV5-6 and TRBJ2-3, with 7 bases matching TRBD2. This CDR3 is built from 17 residues. Germline trimming cut 4 bases from V and 0 bases from J; bases unmatched to any gene: 11. Germline-derived CDR1 and CDR2 are SGHDT and YYEEEE. The CDR3 loop is CASSKPRTSRSTDTQYF. The CDR3 DNA sequence: TGTGCCAGCAGCAAACCAAGGACTAGTCGGAGCACAGATACGCAGTATTTT.

V and J are TRBV7-8 and TRBJ1-2; D gene ambiguous. Trimming took off 5 bases at V and 3 bases at J, with 10 bases between the two ends. Germline V gene lookup returns CDR1 SGHVS and CDR2 FQNEAQ. The CDR3 contains 13 residues. CDR3 in DNA: TGTGCCAGCAGCCCCCGCTGGGACTATGGCTACACCTTC. Protein: CASSPRWDYGYTF.

This clonotype was seen repeatedly, ten times or more. This chain uses TRBV12-3 or TRBV12-4 with TRBJ2-1; possibly TRBD1 for D (6 bases). The CDR3 runs 13 residues. V dropped 6 bases and J dropped 9 bases, with 15 bases sitting between them. The CDR3 region is CASSLQGLGEQFF. The CDR3 coding sequence is TGTGCCAGCAGCTTACAGGGATTAGGTGAGCAGTTCTTC.

This clonotype was counted between two and nine times. The chain combines TRBV20-1 with TRBJ2-5; D remains ambiguous. Trimming removed 6 bases at V and 2 bases at J, with 19 bases between. From germline, CDR1 is DFQATT and CDR2 SNEGSKA (reference sequence). This CDR3 contains 15 residues. The CDR3 sequence is CSAKPGTSRQETQYF. As DNA, the CDR3 is TGCAGTGCAAAACCGGGCACTTCAAGGCAAGAGACCCAGTACTTC.

The gene calls are TRBV28 and TRBJ2-1; 7 bases align to TRBD1. Germline-derived CDR1 and CDR2 are MDHEN and SYDVKM. The CDR3 length is 16 residues. With V trimmed by 4 bases and J by 10 bases, 16 bases remained unmatched. The CDR3 loop reads CASSSKLTGRMREQFF. The CDR3 DNA is TGTGCCAGCAGTTCCAAACTGACAGGGAGAATGAGGGAGCAGTTCTTC.